This entry lists 25 T cell receptor beta chains sequenced from one sample in a study of blood T cells in healthy people across ages. Then a second PCR, running roughly 7 to 11 cycles, was carried out with a sample-barcoded 5' primer and a J-beta primer mix. TCRdb passed the 5' RACE reads through MiXCR, listing each CDR3 protein once. This sample yields some 560,000 distinct CDR3 sequences, of which roughly a quarter are seen a single time; approximately 3.6% belongs to the top ten. This sample was also put to use in a study of T cells of mothers and their children.

The sample consisted of blood. These receptors were obtained from a boy aged 2-15 years in good health.

The chain joins TRBV20-1 to TRBJ2-3; no clear D gene. This CDR3 is built from 14 residues. The V end lost 6 bases, the J end lost 2 bases, and 15 bases lay between the germline ends. Germline-derived CDR1 and CDR2 are DFQATT and SNEGSKA (reference sequence). The CDR3 region is CSAKSGQFTDTQYF. The CDR3 nucleotides read TGCAGTGCCAAGAGTGGGCAGTTCACAGATACGCAGTATTTT.

This clonotype has just a few counts. V usage is TRBV4-2 and J usage is TRBJ1-4; 8 positions match TRBD1. This CDR3 contains 16 residues. J lost 6 bases, V lost 3 bases, and 9 bases had no gene match. Per the germline V gene, CDR1 is LGHNA and CDR2 is YNFKEQ. The CDR3 loop is CASSHFGADRDEKLFF. Here the CDR3 DNA reads TGTGCCAGCAGCCACTTTGGGGCGGACAGGGATGAAAAACTGTTTTTT.

This chain connects TRBV6-1 to TRBJ1-6; D is unresolved. The V end lost 0 bases, the J end lost 6 bases, and 12 bases lay between the germline ends. The germline CDR1 and CDR2 sequences are MNHNS and SASEGT. The CDR3 is 16 amino acids. CDR3 nucleotides: TGTGCCAGCAGTGAAGCCGTCGGTCACTTTAATTCACCCCTCCACTTT. As protein: CASSEAVGHFNSPLHF.

CDR3: CSAKSTYHNEQFF. The CDR3 bases are TGCAGTGCTAAGTCCACTTATCACAATGAGCAGTTCTTC. The chain uses TRBV20-1 and TRBJ2-1; unclear D gene. V dropped 4 bases and J dropped 5 bases, with 12 bases sitting between them. Germline assignment: CDR1 DFQATT and CDR2 SNEGSKA (reference sequence). The CDR3 extends over 13 amino acids.

V usage is TRBV6-4 and J usage is TRBJ2-5, with 10 bases fitting TRBD2. Judging by the DNA end, TRBJ2-7 fits better; the J call may be wrong. Germline V lookup: CDR1 MRHNA, CDR2 SNTAGT. The CDR3 consists of 14 residues. In DNA form, the CDR3 reads TGTGCCAGCAGCCCTAGCGGGAGTTGGGACGAGCAGTACTTC. Translation: CASSPSGSWDEQYF.

This chain joins TRBV12-3 or TRBV12-4 and TRBJ2-3; no clear D gene. This CDR3 comprises 14 residues. Between the trimmed V and J ends, which lost 5 bases and 2 bases, there was a span of 11 bases. CDR3 loop: CASSPSSNTDTQYF. The CDR3 DNA reads as TGTGCCAGCAGTCCCAGTTCTAACACAGATACGCAGTATTTT.

The chain combines TRBV4-3 with TRBJ2-2; D might be TRBD1 or TRBD2, each matching 5 bases. CDR3 length: 14 residues. The V and J ends lost 0 bases and 7 bases respectively, with 9 bases between them. The germline V gene encodes CDR1 LGHNA and CDR2 YSLEER. CDR3 protein: CASSQESGGGELFF. In DNA, the CDR3 is TGCGCCAGCAGCCAAGAATCTGGGGGCGGGGAGCTGTTTTTT.

The chain couples TRBV7-2 to TRBJ2-5; no clear D. The CDR3 extends over 14 amino acids. Germline V CDR1 and CDR2: SGHTA, FQGNSA. V was trimmed by 2 bases and J by 10 bases, leaving 17 bases between them. CDR3 DNA sequence: TGTGCCAGCAGCTTATTTGGCGGCCCCGGTGACCAGTACTTC. Translating gives CASSLFGGPGDQYF.

V gene TRBV7-2 combines with J gene TRBJ2-5; possible D gene TRBD1, 5 bases. Germline values: CDR1 SGHTA, CDR2 FQGNSA. The CDR3 has 14 amino acids. V gave up 1 base and J gave up 5 bases, with 11 bases separating them. CDR3 residues: CASSLGRARETQYF. The CDR3 nucleotides read TGTGCCAGCAGCTTAGGCAGGGCCCGGGAGACCCAGTACTTC.

The chain links TRBV25-1 to TRBJ1-1; 10 nucleotides line up with TRBD1. Germline CDR1 MGHDK, CDR2 SYGVNS. The CDR3 spans 15 residues. V shed 1 base, J shed 6 bases, and the junction held 5 bases outside the gene matches. The CDR3 sequence: CASSESLGTGAEAFF. In nucleotides, the CDR3 is TGTGCCAGCAGTGAATCCCTCGGGACAGGGGCTGAAGCTTTCTTT. The full variable domain, completed using reference TRBV25-1 and TRBJ1-1, is EADIYQTPRYLVIGTGKKITLECSQTMGHDKMYWYQQDPGMELHLIHYSYGVNSTEKGDLSSESTVSRIRTEHFPLTLESARPSHTSQYLCASSESLGTGAEAFFGQGTRLTVV.

This clonotype was detected only a few times. CDR3 protein: CASSLSSGIQETQYF. The CDR3 nucleotides are TGCGCCAGCAGCTTGAGTAGCGGCATCCAAGAGACCCAGTACTTC. The chain combines TRBV5-1 with TRBJ2-5, with D possibly matching TRBD2 (6 bases). This CDR3 region has 15 residues. V was clipped by 1 base and J by 1 base, with 11 bases between them. Germline V gene lookup returns CDR1 SGHRS and CDR2 YFSETQ. Variable domain in full (rest from reference TRBV5-1 and TRBJ2-5): KAGVTQTPRYLIKTRGQQVTLSCSPISGHRSVSWYQQTPGQGLQFLFEYFSETQRNKGNFPGRFSGRQFSNSRSEMNVSTLELGDSALYLCASSLSSGIQETQYFGPGTRLLVL.

The V and J genes are TRBV7-9 and TRBJ2-5; no definite D call. V lost 2 bases, J lost 1 base, and 8 bases lay in between. Germline values: CDR1 SEHNR, CDR2 FQNEAQ (reference sequence). This CDR3 has 14 amino acids. The CDR3 here is CASSLYVGQETQYF. DNA of the CDR3: TGTGCCAGCAGCTTATATGTCGGCCAAGAGACCCAGTACTTC. Variable domain in full (rest from reference TRBV7-9 and TRBJ2-5): DTGVSQNPRHKITKRGQNVTFRCDPISEHNRLYWYRQTLGQGPEFLTYFQNEAQLEKSRLLSDRFSAERPKGSFSTLEIQRTEQGDSAMYLCASSLYVGQETQYFGPGTRLLVL.

This clonotype was recorded a few times. This rearrangement joins TRBV20-1 to TRBJ2-2, with a weak D call TRBD2 (6 bases). This CDR3 region has 14 residues. V shed 6 bases and J shed 6 bases, with 17 bases lying between them. From germline, CDR1 is DFQATT and CDR2 SNEGSKA (reference sequence). The CDR3 DNA is TGCAGTGCCCCCACCCCGGGAGCCCCCGGGGAGCTGTTTTTT. Its translation: CSAPTPGAPGELFF.

This clonotype has a handful of counts. This sequence joins TRBV19 and TRBJ2-5; D call uncertain. Trimming took off 3 bases at V and 6 bases at J, with 5 bases between the two ends. The CDR3 sequence is 11 residues long. The germline V gene encodes CDR1 LNHDA and CDR2 SQIVND (reference sequence). The CDR3 bases are TGTGCCAGTAGTATCGCTCAGACCCAGTACTTC. Protein product: CASSIAQTQYF. The full variable domain, with the rest looked up from reference TRBV19 and TRBJ2-5, is DGGITQSPKYLFRKEGQNVTLSCEQNLNHDAMYWYRQDPGQGLRLIYYSQIVNDFQKGDIAEGYSVSREKKESFPLTVTSAQKNPTAFYLCASSIAQTQYFGPGTRLLVL.

The CDR3 sequence is CASSLGGRGSSYEQYF. The CDR3 DNA sequence: TGTGCCAGCAGCTTAGGAGGTCGGGGAAGCTCCTACGAGCAGTACTTC. The chain carries TRBV7-9 and TRBJ2-7; TRBD2 might be the D (5 bases). The V and J ends lost 1 base and 0 bases respectively, with 13 bases between them. The CDR3 totals 16 residues. Germline V lookup: CDR1 SEHNR, CDR2 FQNEAQ (reference sequence).

Only a few counts were recorded for this clonotype. The J gene is TRBJ1-1, the V gene TRBV20-1; D remains unclear. CDR1 DFQATT and CDR2 SNEGSKA come from the germline V gene (reference sequence). The CDR3 length is 14 residues. The V gene lost 0 bases and the J gene lost 5 bases, with 13 bases spanning the gap. The CDR3 DNA reads as TGCAGTGCTAGAGATATCCGGGTTGGAACTGAAGCTTTCTTT. Translated, it gives CSARDIRVGTEAFF.

This chain links TRBV6-2 or TRBV6-3 with TRBJ1-1; possibly TRBD1 for D (5 bases). CDR1 and CDR2 (germline): MNHEY, SVGEGT. The CDR3 totals 14 residues. V was pared by 3 bases and J by 4 bases, with 12 bases between. The CDR3 sequence is CASSYGGVRTEAFF. DNA of the CDR3: TGTGCCAGCAGTTATGGAGGGGTCCGCACTGAAGCTTTCTTT.

This sequence joins TRBV29-1 and TRBJ2-5; 15 bases are a match to TRBD2. From germline, CDR1 is SQVTM and CDR2 ANQGSEA. The V gene end was trimmed by 7 bases and the J gene end by 3 bases; junction bases not matched to a gene: 3. The CDR3 has 14 residues. The CDR3 loop reads CSGRTSGREETQYF. The CDR3 DNA is TGCAGCGGTAGGACTAGCGGGAGGGAAGAGACCCAGTACTTC.

V is TRBV5-1 and J is TRBJ2-5; the D is unclear. This CDR3 has 13 amino acids. Germline-derived CDR1 and CDR2 are SGHRS and YFSETQ. V was trimmed by 5 bases and J by 4 bases, leaving 12 bases between them. The DNA for the CDR3 is TGCGCCAGCAGAAGTCGGGCAGGAGAGACCCAGTACTTC. Translating gives CASRSRAGETQYF.

V and J are TRBV11-2 and TRBJ2-4, with 7 bases matching TRBD2. The V and J ends lost 7 bases and 6 bases, in that order; junction bases with no gene match: 12. The CDR3 is 15 residues long. In germline, CDR1 is SGHAT, CDR2 FQNNGV. The CDR3 region has the DNA TGTGCCAGCAATCGCGGATCGGGCGGGAGAAACATTCAGTACTTC. Translated, it gives CASNRGSGGRNIQYF.

A few counts support this clonotype. V is TRBV4-3 and J is TRBJ2-7, with D possibly matching TRBD2 (5 bases). The CDR3 has 14 amino acids. The V gene lost 0 bases and the J gene lost 6 bases, with 12 bases spanning the gap. The germline gives CDR1 LGHNA, CDR2 YSLEER. CDR3 nucleotides: TGCGCCAGCAGCCAAGAGGTCGGAACTAGCGAGCAGTACTTC. Protein product: CASSQEVGTSEQYF.

A few counts support this clonotype. The chain joins TRBV11-2 to TRBJ2-2; 9 bases agree with TRBD2. The germline CDR1 and CDR2 sequences are SGHAT and FQNNGV. V dropped 1 base and J dropped 0; count of bases not matched to a gene: 9. This CDR3 is built from 19 residues. The CDR3 region has the DNA TGTGCCAGCAGCTTAGCGCCCGGCGGGGGGGCCCCGAACACCGGGGAGCTGTTTTTT. Encoded protein: CASSLAPGGGAPNTGELFF.

This chain links TRBV7-2 with TRBJ2-4; D is unresolved. Trimming took 5 bases from V and 5 from J, leaving 10 bases between them. Germline CDR1 and CDR2: SGHTA and FQGNSA. The CDR3 extends over 13 amino acids. The chain's CDR3 is CASSTDLQNIQYF. The DNA of the CDR3 is TGTGCCAGCAGCACCGACCTCCAAAACATTCAGTACTTC. Supplemented by reference TRBV7-2 and TRBJ2-4, the full variable domain reads GAGVSQSPSNKVTEKGKDVELRCDPISGHTALYWYRQSLGQGLEFLIYFQGNSAPDKSGLPSDRFSAERTGGSVSTLTIQRTQQEDSAVYLCASSTDLQNIQYFGAGTRLSVL.

The rearrangement links TRBV19 to TRBJ1-4; D not certain. The CDR3 extends over 14 amino acids. Per the germline V gene, CDR1 is LNHDA and CDR2 is SQIVND (reference sequence). Trimming pared 1 base from V and 7 bases from J, leaving 10 bases between. CDR3 sequence: CASSIVVRSEKLFF. CDR3 sequence (DNA): TGTGCCAGTAGTATAGTCGTAAGGAGTGAAAAACTGTTTTTT.

The chain is built from TRBV6-2 or TRBV6-3 and TRBJ2-1; D unclear. V was cut by 6 bases and J by 10 bases, with 28 bases left in between. Germline CDR1 MNHEY, CDR2 SVGEGT. The CDR3 length is 17 residues. The CDR3 region has the DNA TGTGCCAGCAGCTACATGACGGACCTAAAGATTAGAAGGGAGCAGTTCTTC. This encodes CASSYMTDLKIRREQFF.